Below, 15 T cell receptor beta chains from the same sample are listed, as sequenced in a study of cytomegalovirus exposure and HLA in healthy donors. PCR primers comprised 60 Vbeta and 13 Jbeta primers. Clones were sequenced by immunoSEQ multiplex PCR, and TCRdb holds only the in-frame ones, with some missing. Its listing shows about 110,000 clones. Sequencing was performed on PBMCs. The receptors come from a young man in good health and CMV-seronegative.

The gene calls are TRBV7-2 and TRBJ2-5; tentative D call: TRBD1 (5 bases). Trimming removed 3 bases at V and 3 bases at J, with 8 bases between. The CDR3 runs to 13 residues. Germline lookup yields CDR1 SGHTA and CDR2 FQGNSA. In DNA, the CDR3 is TGTGCCAGCAGCTTTAGCAGGGAAGAGACCCAGTACTTC. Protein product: CASSFSREETQYF.

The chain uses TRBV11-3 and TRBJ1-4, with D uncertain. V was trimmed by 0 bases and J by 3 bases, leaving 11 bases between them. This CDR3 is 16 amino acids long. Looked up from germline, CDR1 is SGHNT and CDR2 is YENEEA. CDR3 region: CASSLDYGGPNEKLFF. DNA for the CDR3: TGTGCCAGCAGCTTAGATTACGGAGGGCCTAATGAAAAACTGTTTTTT.

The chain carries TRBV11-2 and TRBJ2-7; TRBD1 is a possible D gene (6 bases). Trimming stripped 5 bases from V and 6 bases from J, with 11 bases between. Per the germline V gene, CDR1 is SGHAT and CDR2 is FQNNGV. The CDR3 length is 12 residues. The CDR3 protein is CASSLLQGEQYF. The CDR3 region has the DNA TGTGCCAGCAGCCTACTACAGGGCGAGCAGTACTTC.

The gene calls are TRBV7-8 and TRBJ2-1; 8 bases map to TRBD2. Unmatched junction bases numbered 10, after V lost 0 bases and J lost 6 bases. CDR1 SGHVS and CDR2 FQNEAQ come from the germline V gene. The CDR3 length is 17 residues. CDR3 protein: CASSLAPRTSLGNEQFF. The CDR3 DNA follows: TGTGCCAGCAGCTTAGCGCCCAGGACTAGCTTAGGCAATGAGCAGTTCTTC.

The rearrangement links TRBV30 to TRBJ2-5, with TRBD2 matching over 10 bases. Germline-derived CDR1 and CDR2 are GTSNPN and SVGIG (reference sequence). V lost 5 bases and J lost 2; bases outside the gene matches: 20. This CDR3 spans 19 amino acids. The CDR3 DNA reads TGTGCCTGGCCACGTGGGTGGCCTAGCGGGGGTCGTGTTCAAGAGACCCAGTACTTC. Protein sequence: CAWPRGWPSGGRVQETQYF.

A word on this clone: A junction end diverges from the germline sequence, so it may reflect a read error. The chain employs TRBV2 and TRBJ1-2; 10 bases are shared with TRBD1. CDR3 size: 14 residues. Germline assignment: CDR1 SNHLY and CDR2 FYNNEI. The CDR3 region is CASSEGTGDSGYTF. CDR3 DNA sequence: TGTGCCAGCAGCGAAGGGACAGGGGATAGCGGCTACACCTTC.

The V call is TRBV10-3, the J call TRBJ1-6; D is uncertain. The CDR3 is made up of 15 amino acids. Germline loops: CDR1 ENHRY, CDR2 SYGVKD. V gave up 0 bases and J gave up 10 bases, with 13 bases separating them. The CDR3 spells CAISESRGNGSPLHF. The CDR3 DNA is TGTGCCATCAGTGAGTCAAGAGGGAATGGCTCACCCCTCCACTTT.

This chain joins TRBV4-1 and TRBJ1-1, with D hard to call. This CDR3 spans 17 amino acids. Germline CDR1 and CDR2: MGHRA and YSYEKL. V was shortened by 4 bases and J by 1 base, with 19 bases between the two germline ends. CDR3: CASSPQILTIGNTEAFF. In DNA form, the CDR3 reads TGCGCCAGCAGCCCCCAAATACTAACCATAGGGAACACTGAAGCTTTCTTT.

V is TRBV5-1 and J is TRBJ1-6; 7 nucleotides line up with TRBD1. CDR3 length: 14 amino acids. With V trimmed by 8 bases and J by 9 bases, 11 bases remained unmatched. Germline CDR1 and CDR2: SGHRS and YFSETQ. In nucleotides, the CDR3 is TGCGCCAGTACAACGGGAGGGGGCGGTTCACCCCTCCACTTT. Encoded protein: CASTTGGGGSPLHF.

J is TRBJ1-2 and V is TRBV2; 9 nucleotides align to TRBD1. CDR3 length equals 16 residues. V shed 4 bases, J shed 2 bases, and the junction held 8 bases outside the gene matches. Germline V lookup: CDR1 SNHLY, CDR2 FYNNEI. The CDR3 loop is CASSVVRTGENYGYTF. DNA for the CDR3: TGTGCCAGCAGTGTTGTCAGGACAGGGGAGAACTATGGCTACACCTTC.

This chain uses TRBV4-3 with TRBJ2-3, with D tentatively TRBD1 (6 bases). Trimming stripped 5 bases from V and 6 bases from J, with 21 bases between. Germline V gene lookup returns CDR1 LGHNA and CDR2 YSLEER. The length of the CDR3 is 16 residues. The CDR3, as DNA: TGCGCCAGCAGCTCCCCGCCCGGCAGGGGTGCGGATACGCAGTATTTT. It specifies CASSSPPGRGADTQYF.

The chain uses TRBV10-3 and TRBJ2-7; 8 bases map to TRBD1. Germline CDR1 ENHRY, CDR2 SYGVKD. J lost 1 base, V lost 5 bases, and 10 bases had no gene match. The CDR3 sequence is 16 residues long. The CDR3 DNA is TGTGCCATCAGTTCCCTCCGGGACAGGTCGTCCTACGAGCAGTACTTC. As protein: CAISSLRDRSSYEQYF.

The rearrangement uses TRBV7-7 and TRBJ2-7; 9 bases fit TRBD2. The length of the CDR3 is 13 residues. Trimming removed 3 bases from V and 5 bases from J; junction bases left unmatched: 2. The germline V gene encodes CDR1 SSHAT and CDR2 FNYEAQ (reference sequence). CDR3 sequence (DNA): TGTGCCAGCAGCTTGGAGCGGGGGGACGAGCAGTACTTC. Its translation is CASSLERGDEQYF. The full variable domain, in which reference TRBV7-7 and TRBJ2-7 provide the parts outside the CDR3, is GAGVSQSPRYKVTKRGQDVTLRCDPISSHATLYWYQQALGQGPEFLTYFNYEAQPDKSGLPSDRFSAERPEGSISTLTIQRTEQRDSAMYRCASSLERGDEQYFGPGTRLTVT.

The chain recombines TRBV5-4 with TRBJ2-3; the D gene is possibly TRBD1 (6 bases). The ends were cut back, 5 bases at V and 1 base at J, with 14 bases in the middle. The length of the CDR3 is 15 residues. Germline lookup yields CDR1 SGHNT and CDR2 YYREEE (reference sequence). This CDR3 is CASSSGAGRTDTQYF. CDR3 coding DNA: TGTGCCAGCAGTTCAGGGGCCGGACGCACAGATACGCAGTATTTT.

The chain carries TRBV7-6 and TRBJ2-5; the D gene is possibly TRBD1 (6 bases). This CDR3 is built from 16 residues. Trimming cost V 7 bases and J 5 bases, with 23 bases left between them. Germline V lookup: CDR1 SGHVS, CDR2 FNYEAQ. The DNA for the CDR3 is TGTGCCAGCACGGCCAGGACAGTCAAGAATTTGGAGACCCAGTACTTC. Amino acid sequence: CASTARTVKNLETQYF.